The rows below give T cell receptor beta chains drawn from one sample of a study of blood T cell repertoires in COVID-19. The repertoire was sequenced with immunoSEQ multiplex PCR; TCRdb's copy has only in-frame clones and lacks some. The sample lists over 150,000 clones; approximately 80% were seen once. The sample consisted of peripheral blood. The receptors derive from a human donor in a cohort sampled during active COVID-19. The CDR3 runs from the conserved cysteine through the conserved F or W. A D gene is named only where the DNA matches it firmly. For some rows the clone size is stated as once, few or many, or as a class when expanded; others skip it.

V	J	D	size	DNA	CDR3
TRBV19	TRBJ1-2	.	.	TGTGCCAGTAGAACAGGGCTTCAATATGGCTACACCTTC	CASRTGLQYGYTF
TRBV6-2/TRBV6-3	TRBJ1-1	TRBD1	.	TGTGCCAGCAGTTGGGGACAGGGGGCGGGCACTGAAGCTTTCTTT	CASSWGQGAGTEAFF
TRBV7-2	TRBJ2-1	TRBD1	.	TGTGCCAGCAGCTTAACAGGGGGCTCCTACAATGAGCAGTTCTTC	CASSLTGGSYNEQFF
TRBV10-3	TRBJ2-3	TRBD2	.	TGTGCCATCAGCCTCCCGCCCGCTAGCGGGGACTCAGATACGCAGTATTTT	CAISLPPASGDSDTQYF
TRBV3-1/TRBV3-2	TRBJ1-6	.	.	TGTGCCAGCACAGATCAGGGTAATTCACCCCTCCACTTT	CASTDQGNSPLHF
TRBV19	TRBJ2-1	TRBD1	.	TGTGCCAGTAGGGCGGACAGGGGTTCCTACAATGAGCAGTTCTTC	CASRADRGSYNEQFF
TRBV5-6	TRBJ1-3	.	.	TGTGCCAGCAGCTCTCCGGGGACTGGAAACACCATATATTTT	CASSSPGTGNTIYF
TRBV25-1	TRBJ1-5	.	once	TGTGCCAGCAGTGAAACAGGGAAGAATCAGCCCCAGCATTTT	CASSETGKNQPQHF
TRBV2	TRBJ1-1	TRBD1	.	TGTGCCAGCAGGGAACAGACAGGGGCGGCTTTCTTT	CASREQTGAAFF
TRBV18	TRBJ2-5	.	.	TGTGCCAGCTCGCCCGACAGTCAGGGGCGGGAGACCCAGTACTTC	CASSPDSQGRETQYF
TRBV7-2	TRBJ1-3	.	.	TGTGCCAGCAGCTTAGCCGTCGTGACAGCGGGAAACACCATATATTTT	CASSLAVVTAGNTIYF
TRBV2	TRBJ2-5	.	.	TGTGCCAGCAGAACTAGCAATAAAGAGACCCAGTACTTC	CASRTSNKETQYF
TRBV2	TRBJ2-2	.	.	TGTGCCAGCAGTGAATATTCTCGGAGCGGGGAGCTGTTTTTT	CASSEYSRSGELFF
TRBV5-1	TRBJ2-5	TRBD2	.	TGCGCCAGCAGCGGTGGGACTAGCGGGGTCGCCTGGTACCAAGAGACCCAGTACTTC	CASSGGTSGVAWYQETQYF
TRBV6-5	TRBJ1-2	TRBD1	.	TGTGCCAGCAGTTCCCAACCGGGACAGGCGGCCTACACCTTC	CASSSQPGQAAYTF
TRBV6-5	TRBJ2-2	TRBD2	once	TGTGCCAGCAGCCCCGGACTAGCGGCCGGGGAGCTGTTTTTT	CASSPGLAAGELFF
TRBV27	TRBJ1-1	.	.	TGTGCCAGCAGAAAGGGGGGGGTACCTTTCTTT	CASRKGGVPFF
TRBV9	TRBJ2-3	.	.	TGTGCCAGCAGCCCAGGGAGGTCCCGCACAGATACGCAGTATTTT	CASSPGRSRTDTQYF
TRBV5-5	TRBJ2-2	.	.	TGTGCCAGCAGCTTGGCGGGAACCGGGGAGCTGTTTTTT	CASSLAGTGELFF
TRBV5-1	TRBJ1-2	TRBD1	.	TGCGCCAGCAGCTTGGATCCGGACAGGGTGTTGGGCTACACCTTC	CASSLDPDRVLGYTF
TRBV10-3	TRBJ1-2	.	.	TGTGCCATACGGTCAGGTGGCTACACCTTC	CAIRSGGYTF
TRBV7-6	TRBJ2-1	TRBD2	.	TGTGCCAGCAGCTTGGGGACTAGCGGGGGCCTCAATGAGCAGTTCTTC	CASSLGTSGGLNEQFF
TRBV29-1	TRBJ1-1	TRBD1	.	TGCAGCGTTAGGACAGGAGAGAACACTGAAGCTTTCTTT	CSVRTGENTEAFF
TRBV29-1	TRBJ2-1	TRBD2	once	TGCAGCGTTGACTCGGGGGGGCGAACCTACAATGAGCAGTTCTTC	CSVDSGGRTYNEQFF
TRBV7-2	TRBJ1-1	TRBD1	once	TGTGCCAGCAGCTACCCGACAGGGCCCACTGAAGCTTTCTTT	CASSYPTGPTEAFF
TRBV3-1/TRBV3-2	TRBJ2-1	TRBD1	few	TGTGCCAGCAGCCAAGTCACAGGGGGCTTTATTGGTTCCTACAATGAGCAGTTCTTC	CASSQVTGGFIGSYNEQFF
TRBV5-1	TRBJ2-3	TRBD2	.	TGCGCCAGCAGACGGGGGGGCGGCACAGATACGCAGTATTTT	CASRRGGGTDTQYF
TRBV7-9	TRBJ2-3	TRBD2	.	TGTGCCAGCAGACCTAAGCGGGGTTCTAGCACAGATACGCAGTATTTT	CASRPKRGSSTDTQYF
TRBV7-9	TRBJ2-5	TRBD2	once	TGTGCCAGCTCTGGGACTAGCGGGTACCAAGAGACCCAGTACTTC	CASSGTSGYQETQYF
TRBV7-3	TRBJ1-4	.	once	TGTGCCAGCAGCTTAACGGTCGGGGAAAAACTGTTTTTT	CASSLTVGEKLFF
TRBV12-3/TRBV12-4	TRBJ2-7	TRBD1	.	TGTGCCAGCAGAACCGGACAGGGGCACGAGCAGTACTTC	CASRTGQGHEQYF
TRBV30	TRBJ1-1	TRBD1	.	TGTGCCTGGAGCCACTACCGGGACAGGGTCACTGAAGCTTTCTTT	CAWSHYRDRVTEAFF
TRBV7-2	TRBJ2-7	TRBD1	.	TGTGCCAGCAGCGGCGGACAGGGGGACCCCTACGAGCAGTACTTC	CASSGGQGDPYEQYF
TRBV7-2	TRBJ2-3	TRBD2	.	TGTGCCAGCAGCTTAGCGCCGGGACTAGCGGGGGCCAAAGATAGCACAGATACGCAGTATTTT	CASSLAPGLAGAKDSTDTQYF
TRBV11-2	TRBJ2-5	.	.	TGTGCCAGCAGCCCCTTTGGCCCACAGGGCCGCGGAGCCCAAGAGACCCAGTACTTC	CASSPFGPQGRGAQETQYF
TRBV4-2	TRBJ2-7	.	few	TGTGCCAGCAGCCGAACAGGGCCCGACGAGCAGTACTTC	CASSRTGPDEQYF
TRBV2	TRBJ1-1	TRBD1	.	TGTGCCAGCAGAGACAGGGGGTCCATGAACACTGAAGCTTTCTTT	CASRDRGSMNTEAFF
TRBV7-6	TRBJ1-1	.	few	TGTGCCAGCAGCGCCTTGAACTTCATGAACACTGAAGCTTTCTTT	CASSALNFMNTEAFF
TRBV5-1	TRBJ2-2	.	.	TGCGCCAGCATGGCAGGGGCGACCGGGGAGCTGTTTTTT	CASMAGATGELFF
TRBV6-2/TRBV6-3	TRBJ2-7	TRBD2	.	TGTGCCAGCAGTTACGGCAGCGGGGGGCCCCACGAGCAGTACTTC	CASSYGSGGPHEQYF
TRBV19	TRBJ1-1	TRBD1	.	TGTGCCAGTAGTACCCGGGACAGGCTAATGAACACTGAAGCTTTCTTT	CASSTRDRLMNTEAFF
TRBV13	TRBJ2-7	.	.	TGTGCCAGCAGCTTAGGAGGGGGGGCATTTTCTTACGAGCAGTACTTC	CASSLGGGAFSYEQYF
TRBV6-4	TRBJ1-1	.	.	TGTGCCAGCAGTGACTCTGCGGGAGTTGGCCCGATAGCTTTCTTT	CASSDSAGVGPIAFF
TRBV6-6	TRBJ2-1	.	.	TGTGCCAGCAGCTTGCGGGGTAGCTCCTACAATGAGCAGTTCTTC	CASSLRGSSYNEQFF
TRBV6-6	TRBJ2-7	.	.	TGTGCCAGCAGCTTAGGGTTGACTAAAACCGGCCGGGTGTTCTACGAGCAGTACTTC	CASSLGLTKTGRVFYEQYF
TRBV7-3	TRBJ1-1	.	.	TGTGCCAGCAGCTTAAGGGGCGCGAACACTGAAGCTTTCTTT	CASSLRGANTEAFF
TRBV5-1	TRBJ1-2	.	.	TGCGCCAGCAGCCCTCGGGGAGGGGCGAATGGCTACACCTTC	CASSPRGGANGYTF
TRBV19	TRBJ2-2	TRBD2	.	TGTGCCAGTAGTCCATGGACTAGCGGCACCGGGGAGCTGTTTTTT	CASSPWTSGTGELFF
TRBV19	TRBJ2-6	.	.	TGTGCCAGTAGTATCCAGGGTGGTGGGGCCAACGTCCTGACTTTC	CASSIQGGGANVLTF
TRBV3-1/TRBV3-2	TRBJ2-2	TRBD2	.	TGTGCCAGCAGCCCGGGCGGGGGGACCGGGGAGCTGTTTTTT	CASSPGGGTGELFF
TRBV9	TRBJ1-1	.	.	TGTGCCAGCAGCGTAGGCATCCGACGCGGGGGCACTGAAGCTTTCTTT	CASSVGIRRGGTEAFF
TRBV4-1	TRBJ1-2	.	.	TGCGCCAGCAGCCAAGATAGTTCGACAGCGCAGGACGGCTACACCTTC	CASSQDSSTAQDGYTF
TRBV25-1	TRBJ2-7	.	.	TGTGCCAGCAGGCCCGCGGACTTTTCCTACGAGCAGTACTTC	CASRPADFSYEQYF
TRBV27	TRBJ2-2	.	once	TGTGCCAGCACGGGAGAAGAGAACACCGGGGAGCTGTTTTTT	CASTGEENTGELFF
TRBV11-2	TRBJ2-2	.	.	TGTGCCAGCAGCTTAATAGGGGTCAACACCGGGGAGCTGTTTTTT	CASSLIGVNTGELFF
TRBV18	TRBJ2-5	.	.	TGTGCCAGCTCACTTACAGGGACCATGTACCAAGAGACCCAGTACTTC	CASSLTGTMYQETQYF